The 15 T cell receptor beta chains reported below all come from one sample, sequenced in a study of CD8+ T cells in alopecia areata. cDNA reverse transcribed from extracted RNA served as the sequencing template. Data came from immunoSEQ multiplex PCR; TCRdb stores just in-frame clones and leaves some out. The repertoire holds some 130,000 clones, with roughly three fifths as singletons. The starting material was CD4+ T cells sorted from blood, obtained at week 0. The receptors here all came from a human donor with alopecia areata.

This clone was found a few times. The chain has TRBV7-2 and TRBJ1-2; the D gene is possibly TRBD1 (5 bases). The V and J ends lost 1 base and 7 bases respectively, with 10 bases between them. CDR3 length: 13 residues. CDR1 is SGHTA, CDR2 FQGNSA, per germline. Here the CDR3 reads CASSLVREGGYTF. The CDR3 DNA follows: TGTGCCAGCAGCTTAGTCAGGGAAGGTGGCTACACCTTC.

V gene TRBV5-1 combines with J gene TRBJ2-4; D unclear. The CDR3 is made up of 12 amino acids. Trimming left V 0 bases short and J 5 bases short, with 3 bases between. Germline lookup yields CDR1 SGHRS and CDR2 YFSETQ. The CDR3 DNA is TGCGCCAGCAGCTTGGGGGAAAACATTCAGTACTTC. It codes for CASSLGENIQYF. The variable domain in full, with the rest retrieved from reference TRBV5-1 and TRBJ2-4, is KAGVTQTPRYLIKTRGQQVTLSCSPISGHRSVSWYQQTPGQGLQFLFEYFSETQRNKGNFPGRFSGRQFSNSRSEMNVSTLELGDSALYLCASSLGENIQYFGAGTRLSVL.

CDR3 DNA sequence: TGCAGTGCTAGAAGAGTGAGCGCCTACACCTTC. Protein sequence: CSARRVSAYTF. V gene TRBV20-1 combines with J gene TRBJ1-2, with no clear D. Germline lookup yields CDR1 DFQATT and CDR2 SNEGSKA (reference sequence). The CDR3 sequence is 11 residues long. Trimming cost V 2 bases and J 10 bases, with 11 bases left between them.

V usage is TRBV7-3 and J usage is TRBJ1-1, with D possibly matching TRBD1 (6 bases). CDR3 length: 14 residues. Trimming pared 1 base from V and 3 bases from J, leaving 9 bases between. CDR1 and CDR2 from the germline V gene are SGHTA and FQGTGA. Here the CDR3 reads CASSLSGGDTEAFF. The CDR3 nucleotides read TGTGCCAGCAGCTTAAGTGGGGGCGACACTGAAGCTTTCTTT.

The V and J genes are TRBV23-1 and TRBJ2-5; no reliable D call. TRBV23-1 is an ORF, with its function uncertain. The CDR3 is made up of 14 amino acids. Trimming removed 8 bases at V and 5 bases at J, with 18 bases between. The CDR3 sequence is CASPGRWIKETQYF. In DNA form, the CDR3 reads TGCGCCAGCCCAGGACGGTGGATAAAGGAGACCCAGTACTTC.

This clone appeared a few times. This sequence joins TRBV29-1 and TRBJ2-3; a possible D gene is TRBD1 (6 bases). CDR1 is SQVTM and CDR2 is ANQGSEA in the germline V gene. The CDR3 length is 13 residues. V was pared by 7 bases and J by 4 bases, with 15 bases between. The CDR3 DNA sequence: TGCAGCGGTCAGGGGCGCCTGGCAGATACGCAGTATTTT. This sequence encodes CSGQGRLADTQYF.

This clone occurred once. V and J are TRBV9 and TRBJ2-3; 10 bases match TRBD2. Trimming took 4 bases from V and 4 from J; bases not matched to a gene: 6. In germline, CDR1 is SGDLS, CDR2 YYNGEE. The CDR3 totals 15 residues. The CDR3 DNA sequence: TGTGCCAGCAGCATCCAAGGGACTAGCGCAGATACGCAGTATTTT. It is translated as CASSIQGTSADTQYF. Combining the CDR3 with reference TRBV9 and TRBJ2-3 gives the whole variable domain DSGVTQTPKHLITATGQRVTLRCSPRSGDLSVYWYQQSLDQGLQFLIQYYNGEERAKGNILERFSAQQFPDLHSELNLSSLELGDSALYFCASSIQGTSADTQYFGPGTRLTVL.

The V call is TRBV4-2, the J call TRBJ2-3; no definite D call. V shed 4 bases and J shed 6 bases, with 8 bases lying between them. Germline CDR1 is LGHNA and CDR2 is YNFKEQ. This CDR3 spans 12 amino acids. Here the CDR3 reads CASSPRRDTQYF. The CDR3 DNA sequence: TGTGCCAGCAGCCCCCGACGGGATACGCAGTATTTT.

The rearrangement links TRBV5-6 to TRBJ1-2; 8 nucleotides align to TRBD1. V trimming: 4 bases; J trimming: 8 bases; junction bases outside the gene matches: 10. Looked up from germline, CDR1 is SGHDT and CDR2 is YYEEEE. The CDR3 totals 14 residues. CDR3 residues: CASSLQARGLGYTF. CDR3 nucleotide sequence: TGTGCCAGCAGCCTACAGGCCAGGGGGCTCGGCTACACCTTC.

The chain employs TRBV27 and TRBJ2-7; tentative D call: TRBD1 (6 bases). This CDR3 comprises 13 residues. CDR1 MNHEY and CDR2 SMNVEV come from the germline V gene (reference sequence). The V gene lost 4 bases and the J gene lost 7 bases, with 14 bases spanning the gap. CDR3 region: CASSYWGPREQYF. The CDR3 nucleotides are TGTGCCAGCAGTTATTGGGGGCCACGAGAGCAGTACTTC.

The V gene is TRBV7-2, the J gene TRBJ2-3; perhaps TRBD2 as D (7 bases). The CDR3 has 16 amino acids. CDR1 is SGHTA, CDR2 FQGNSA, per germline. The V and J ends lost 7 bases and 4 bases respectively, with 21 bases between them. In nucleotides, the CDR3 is TGTGCCAGCAACCAATTAGGGGGGGGCGGCGCAGATACGCAGTATTTT. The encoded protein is CASNQLGGGGADTQYF.

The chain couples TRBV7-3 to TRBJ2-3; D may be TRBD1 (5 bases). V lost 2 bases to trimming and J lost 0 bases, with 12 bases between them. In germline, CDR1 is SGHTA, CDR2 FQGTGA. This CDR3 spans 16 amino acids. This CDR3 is CASSLGAGPSTDTQYF. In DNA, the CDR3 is TGTGCCAGCAGCTTAGGGGCCGGACCGAGCACAGATACGCAGTATTTT.

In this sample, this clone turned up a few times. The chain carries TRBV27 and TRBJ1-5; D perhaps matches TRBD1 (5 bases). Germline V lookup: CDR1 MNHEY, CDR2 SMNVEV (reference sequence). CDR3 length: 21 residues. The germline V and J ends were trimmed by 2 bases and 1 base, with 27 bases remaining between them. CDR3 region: CASSLRAISRGLRRSNQPQHF. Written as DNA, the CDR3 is TGTGCCAGCAGTTTAAGAGCGATTTCCCGGGGACTTAGGAGGAGCAATCAGCCCCAGCATTTT.

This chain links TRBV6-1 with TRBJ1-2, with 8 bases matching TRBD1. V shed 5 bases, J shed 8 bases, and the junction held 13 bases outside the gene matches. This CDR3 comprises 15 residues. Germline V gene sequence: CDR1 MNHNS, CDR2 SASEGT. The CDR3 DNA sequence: TGTGCCAGCAGTCCGTGGGACAGGCCTAGGCAAGGCTACACCTTC. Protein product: CASSPWDRPRQGYTF.

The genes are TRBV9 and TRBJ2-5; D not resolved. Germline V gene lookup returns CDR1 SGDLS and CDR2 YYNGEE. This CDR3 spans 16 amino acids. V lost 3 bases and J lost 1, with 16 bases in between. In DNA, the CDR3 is TGTGCCAGCAGCGCGTCGACTGGGGTGGGCCAAGAGACCCAGTACTTC. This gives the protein CASSASTGVGQETQYF.